What follows are 9 T cell receptor beta chains derived from one specimen sequenced in a study of blood T cells in healthy people across ages. PCR was performed a second time for about 7 to 11 cycles using a sample-barcoded 5' primer and a J-beta primer mix. TCRdb redid the calling of the 5' RACE reads with MiXCR, one entry per CDR3 protein. In the table there are about 1.6 million distinct CDR3 sequences, 30% to 40% of which are singletons. Material: blood. The receptors here all came from a woman in her twenties or thirties in good health.

The chain uses TRBV4-1 and TRBJ1-2; 8 bases fit TRBD1. The V and J ends lost 2 bases and 8 bases, in that order; junction bases with no gene match: 7. Germline V gene lookup returns CDR1 MGHRA and CDR2 YSYEKL. The CDR3 sequence is 14 residues long. In nucleotides, the CDR3 is TGCGCCAGCAGCCAAATCGGACAGGGTGGAGGCTACACCTTC. Translation gives CASSQIGQGGGYTF.

This clonotype was seen many times. The chain combines TRBV20-1 with TRBJ2-5; D is unclear. CDR3 length: 12 amino acids. Germline assignment: CDR1 DFQATT and CDR2 SNEGSKA (reference sequence). V shed 6 bases and J shed 0 bases, with 8 bases lying between them. The CDR3 region is CSALANQETQYF. CDR3 DNA: TGCAGTGCACTTGCGAACCAAGAGACCCAGTACTTC.

A note on this clonotype: A much bigger clone sits one base away, suggesting this may be a read error. The chain uses TRBV4-2 and TRBJ2-1, with TRBD1 matching 8 bases. The closer fit of TRBJ2-7 to the DNA end suggests the J call may be wrong. The germline CDR1 and CDR2 sequences are LGHNA and YNFKEQ. The CDR3 contains 16 residues. The CDR3 nucleotides read TGTGCCAGCAGCCAAGAGCCGGGACAGGAGTACAATGAGCAGTACTTC. Its translation is CASSQEPGQEYNEQYF.

The rearrangement links TRBV20-1 to TRBJ2-3, with D possibly being TRBD1 (5 bases). Germline CDR1 reads DFQATT; CDR2 reads SNEGSKA (reference sequence). Between the trimmed V and J ends, which lost 5 bases and 0 bases, there was a span of 9 bases. The CDR3 consists of 13 residues. The CDR3 reads CSASTASTDTQYF. DNA for the CDR3: TGCAGTGCTTCGACAGCAAGCACAGATACGCAGTATTTT.

This clonotype was detected many times. This chain joins TRBV10-3 and TRBJ2-3; possibly TRBD1 or TRBD2 for D (5 bases each). Trimming took 6 bases from V and 7 from J, leaving 20 bases between them. This CDR3 has 15 residues. Germline values: CDR1 ENHRY, CDR2 SYGVKD. Here the CDR3 reads CAIRVTGTEVNTQYF. For the CDR3, the DNA is TGTGCCATCAGGGTTACCGGGACCGAGGTTAATACGCAGTATTTT.

The chain links TRBV29-1 to TRBJ2-1; D possibly corresponds to TRBD2 (6 bases). The last part of the DNA fits TRBJ2-7 better; the J call may be wrong. In germline, CDR1 is SQVTM, CDR2 ANQGSEA. CDR3 length: 14 residues. CDR3 in amino acids: CSALGRDSYNEQYF. In DNA, the CDR3 is TGCAGCGCCTTGGGGCGGGACTCCTACAATGAGCAGTACTTC.

The rearrangement joins TRBV9 to TRBJ1-6; the D gene is possibly TRBD1 (6 bases). The V end lost 3 bases, the J end lost 9 bases, and 16 bases lay between the germline ends. The germline V gene has CDR1 SGDLS and CDR2 YYNGEE. This CDR3 region has 15 residues. CDR3 nucleotides: TGTGCCAGCAGCGGACCACAGGGATCGGGTTCACCCCTCCACTTT. As protein: CASSGPQGSGSPLHF. Based on the CDR3 plus reference TRBV9 and TRBJ1-6, the full variable domain is DSGVTQTPKHLITATGQRVTLRCSPRSGDLSVYWYQQSLDQGLQFLIQYYNGEERAKGNILERFSAQQFPDLHSELNLSSLELGDSALYFCASSGPQGSGSPLHFGNGTRLTVT.

This clonotype was counted between two and nine times. The J gene is TRBJ1-6, the V gene TRBV7-3, with no clear D. Germline V gives CDR1 SGHTA, CDR2 FQGTGA. Trimming removed 5 bases from V and 10 bases from J, with 18 bases in between. The CDR3 length is 15 residues. The chain's CDR3 is CASSPAGPGESPLHF. CDR3 bases: TGTGCCAGCAGCCCAGCCGGGCCGGGAGAGTCACCCCTCCACTTT.

V is TRBV2 and J is TRBJ2-2; perhaps TRBD1 as D (7 bases). CDR3 length equals 14 residues. Germline CDR1 is SNHLY and CDR2 is FYNNEI. V was trimmed by 7 bases and J by 9 bases, leaving 18 bases between them. The CDR3 spells CASKQGEAYRELFF. The DNA for the CDR3 is TGTGCCAGCAAGCAGGGGGAGGCGTATAGGGAGCTGTTTTTT.